Below are 31 T cell receptor beta chains sequenced from a single sample in a study of T cell clonality in common variable immunodeficiency. For these TCRs, the target antigens are not known. General observations from the study: Reportedly, TCR beta sequences from common variable immunodeficiency showed fewer deletions and N-nucleotide insertions.

Sequencing used immunoSEQ multiplex PCR; TCRdb keeps in-frame clones, though not all of them. The table lists 15,000 to 25,000 clones, with no singletons. Sequenced input: peripheral blood mononuclear cells. The receptor source for this set is a human donor with common variable immunodeficiency.

This clone was recorded many times. The CDR3 extends 3 residues past the end of the read, so its final part is completed from the germline J gene. This chain connects TRBV7-2 to TRBJ2-6, with D uncertain. The V gene lost 4 bases and the J gene lost 1 base, with 8 bases spanning the gap. The CDR3 is 15 amino acids. CDR1 SGHTA and CDR2 FQGNSA come from the germline V gene. Partial CDR3 DNA: TGTGCCAGCAGCTCGATCGGGTCTGGGGCCAACGTC. Protein: CASSSIGSGANV. The entire CDR3 sequence reads CASSSIGSGANVLTF.

CDR3 loop: CAWSAGEGGRDTQYF. CDR3 bases read: TGTGCCTGGAGTGCCGGGGAGGGGGGGCGGGATACG. The rearrangement joins TRBV30 to TRBJ2-3; possibly TRBD2 for D (7 bases). The read ends 3 residues early relative to the CDR3; the germline J gene fills the gap. CDR1 GTSNPN and CDR2 SVGIG come from the germline V gene (reference sequence). Trimming left V 1 base short and J 6 bases short, with 17 bases between. This CDR3 region has 15 residues.

Notes on this clone: The CDR3 is cut off 3 residues early in the read; its end comes from the germline J gene. J is TRBJ2-7 and V is TRBV6-2 or TRBV6-3, with 8 bases identical to TRBD1. The germline V gene has CDR1 MNHEY and CDR2 SVGEGT. The CDR3 totals 15 residues. Trimming took 4 bases from V and 4 from J; bases not matched to a gene: 9. CDR3 bases read: TGTGCCAGCAGTTCCCCAGACAGGGGTGTATACGAG. Amino acid sequence: CASSSPDRGVYE. The full CDR3 protein is CASSSPDRGVYEQYF.

The sequenced part of the CDR3 DNA is TGTGCCAGCAGTCCGGAGGGCGAG. This codes for CASSPEGE. The complete CDR3 sequence is CASSPEGEQYF. This rearrangement joins TRBV6-8 to TRBJ2-7; weak D call: TRBD2 (6 bases). Coverage ceases 3 residues before the CDR3 finishes, and the germline J gene fills in the end. In germline, CDR1 is MNHGY, CDR2 SAAAGT. Trimming left V 5 bases short and J 6 bases short, with 8 bases between. This CDR3 contains 11 residues.

This clone was detected only a few times. The sequence runs out 3 residues before the end of the CDR3; the remainder is reconstructed from the germline J gene. The chain has TRBV19 and TRBJ2-7; TRBD1 matches 10 bases. Trimming took 4 bases from V and 3 from J; bases not matched to a gene: 12. Germline values: CDR1 LNHDA, CDR2 SQIVND (reference sequence). The CDR3 loop spans 17 amino acids. The CDR3: CASSTRAWTGGGYEQYF. Partial CDR3 DNA: TGTGCCAGTAGTACTCGCGCTTGGACAGGGGGAGGCTACGAG.

In its sample, this clone was seen a few times. Sequencing ends 3 residues short of the CDR3 end; the germline J gene provides the rest. The rearrangement joins TRBV6-2 or TRBV6-3 to TRBJ2-7; D might be TRBD2 (6 bases). The V end was cut by 6 bases, the J end by 2 bases, with 14 bases between. Germline CDR1 and CDR2: MNHEY and SVGEGT. This CDR3 comprises 14 residues. The CDR3 sequence is CASRTGTLTYEQYF. The part of the CDR3 DNA that was read is TGTGCCAGCAGGACCGGGACTTTAACCTACGAG.

The sample holds a few counts of this clone. The CDR3 is cut off 3 residues early in the read; its end comes from the germline J gene. The chain recombines TRBV19 with TRBJ2-3; D possibly corresponds to TRBD2 (7 bases). Trimming cost V 7 bases and J 5 bases, with 19 bases left between them. The CDR3 loop spans 15 amino acids. Germline V lookup: CDR1 LNHDA, CDR2 SQIVND (reference sequence). CDR3: CASTIEGGSGDTQYF. The sequenced CDR3 bases are TGTGCCAGTACCATCGAGGGGGGGTCCGGAGATACG.

This clone occurred a few times. The read ends 3 residues early relative to the CDR3; the germline J gene fills the gap. V gene TRBV18 combines with J gene TRBJ1-5, with D perhaps TRBD1 (5 bases). CDR3 length: 16 amino acids. The V and J ends lost 2 bases and 0 bases respectively, with 11 bases between them. CDR1 KGHSH and CDR2 LQKENI come from the germline V gene. The CDR3 sequence is CASSPDSPYSNQPQHF. The CDR3 DNA, read in part, is TGTGCCAGCTCACCAGACAGCCCCTATAGCAATCAGCCC.

This clone was seen more than once but under ten times. The read halts 3 residues ahead of the CDR3 end, with the missing end drawn from the germline J gene. This chain connects TRBV19 to TRBJ1-2, with 7 bases matching TRBD1. CDR1 is LNHDA, CDR2 SQIVND, per germline (reference sequence). J lost 1 base, V lost 3 bases, and 11 bases had no gene match. The length of the CDR3 is 17 residues. Incomplete CDR3 DNA: TGTGCCAGTAGTATTCGGGGACAGACTTTTATTAACTATGGC. Translated, it gives CASSIRGQTFINYG. The full CDR3 protein is CASSIRGQTFINYGYTF.

Comment on this clone: The CDR3 end lies 3 residues beyond the end of the read and is filled in from the germline J gene. The chain couples TRBV19 to TRBJ2-2; 8 bases are a match to TRBD2. Germline lookup yields CDR1 LNHDA and CDR2 SQIVND (reference sequence). The CDR3 covers 15 residues. Trimming removed 7 bases from V and 8 bases from J; junction bases left unmatched: 12. The chain's CDR3 is CASTLPGLDVGELFF. The DNA read from the CDR3 is TGTGCCAGTACCCTCCCGGGACTAGACGTAGGGGAG.

This clone appeared many times. The read ends 3 residues before the CDR3 terminus; that terminus is restored from the germline J gene. V and J are TRBV5-1 and TRBJ1-1; no firm D call. The V end lost 4 bases, the J end lost 4 bases, and 14 bases lay between the germline ends. Germline loops: CDR1 SGHRS, CDR2 YFSETQ. CDR3 size: 14 residues. Here the CDR3 reads CASSIDIRPTEAFF. Partial CDR3 DNA: TGCGCCAGCAGCATAGACATCCGACCCACTGAA.

There are a few counts of this clone. The read ends 3 residues shy of where the CDR3 ends; the end is completed using the germline J gene. This rearrangement joins TRBV7-9 to TRBJ2-5, with D hard to call. The germline V gene has CDR1 SEHNR and CDR2 FQNEAQ (reference sequence). The CDR3 sequence is 14 residues long. Between the trimmed V and J ends, which lost 3 bases and 1 base, there was a span of 9 bases. The CDR3 DNA, read in part, is TGTGCCAGCAGCTTTTACCAGAGCCAAGAGACC. Protein sequence: CASSFYQSQET. The full CDR3 reads CASSFYQSQETQYF. The whole variable domain, remainder taken from reference TRBV7-9 and TRBJ2-5, is DTGVSQNPRHKITKRGQNVTFRCDPISEHNRLYWYRQTLGQGPEFLTYFQNEAQLEKSRLLSDRFSAERPKGSFSTLEIQRTEQGDSAMYLCASSFYQSQETQYFGPGTRLLVL.

By share, this clone ranks as medium-sized. Incomplete CDR3 DNA: TGTGCCAGTAGTCTACAGGGGGCGGGGGAAAAA. Translating gives CASSLQGAGEK. The CDR3 in its entirety is CASSLQGAGEKLFF. V and J are TRBV19 and TRBJ1-4; 9 bases map to TRBD1. The observed sequence ends 3 residues before the CDR3 terminus, with the missing tail filled in from the germline J gene. V was clipped by 5 bases and J by 8 bases; unmatched bases: 6. Per the germline V gene, CDR1 is LNHDA and CDR2 is SQIVND (reference sequence). CDR3 length equals 14 residues.

This clone was picked up a small number of times. CDR3 DNA (partial): TGTGCCAGTAGTATCTCTGGGGCGAACACTGAA. This encodes CASSISGANTE. The whole CDR3 protein reads CASSISGANTEAFF. This rearrangement joins TRBV19 to TRBJ1-1; D is perhaps TRBD1 (5 bases). The CDR3 end lies 3 residues beyond the end of the read and is filled in from the germline J gene. The CDR3 spans 14 residues. CDR1 and CDR2 from the germline V gene are LNHDA and SQIVND (reference sequence). The ends were cut back, 3 bases at V and 1 base at J, with 9 bases in the middle.

About this clone itself: The read gets to within 3 residues of the CDR3 end, and the germline J gene fills in the rest. The chain has TRBV7-2 and TRBJ2-2; D is possibly TRBD2 (6 bases). The CDR3 covers 15 residues. CDR1 and CDR2 from the germline V gene are SGHTA and FQGNSA. V lost 3 bases, J lost 6 bases, and 14 bases lay in between. CDR3 loop: CASSFNSGGAGELFF. Incomplete CDR3 DNA: TGTGCCAGCAGCTTTAACTCGGGCGGGGCCGGGGAG.

This clone occurred a few times. The CDR3 is cut off 3 residues early in the read; its end comes from the germline J gene. The chain is built from TRBV19 and TRBJ1-4, with D possibly TRBD1 on 5 matching bases. Trimming left V 9 bases short and J 4 bases short, with 15 bases between. From germline, CDR1 is LNHDA and CDR2 SQIVND (reference sequence). This CDR3 region has 14 residues. CDR3 in amino acids: CARRSGGGNEKLFF. The DNA read from the CDR3 is TGTGCCAGGAGGAGTGGGGGGGGTAATGAAAAA.

Within the sample, this clone is medium-sized (0.01 to 0.1%). Read coverage stops 3 residues before the CDR3 terminus; the germline J gene supplies the remainder. This rearrangement joins TRBV6-1 to TRBJ2-3; D is possibly TRBD2 (6 bases). V shed 1 base and J shed 5 bases, with 16 bases lying between them. Germline loops: CDR1 MNHNS, CDR2 SASEGT. This CDR3 spans 16 amino acids. The CDR3 bases that were read are TGTGCCAGCAGTGAAGGGTTAGCGGCCTTGGGAGATACG. Translation gives CASSEGLAALGDT. The entire CDR3 is CASSEGLAALGDTQYF.

Comments on this clone: The read terminates 3 residues before the CDR3 end, so the remaining end is supplied by the germline J gene. J is TRBJ2-1 and V is TRBV19; D unclear. Germline CDR1 LNHDA, CDR2 SQIVND (reference sequence). This CDR3 is 17 amino acids long. Trimming shortened V by 5 bases and J by 4 bases, and 21 bases separated the two germline ends. The covered CDR3 bases are TGTGCCAGTAGTGTGAGAAGTCTTTTGGCTAGGTACAATGAG. It translates to CASSVRSLLARYNE. The entire CDR3 reads CASSVRSLLARYNEQFF.

This clone was seen a handful of times. The CDR3 end lies 3 residues beyond the end of the read and is filled in from the germline J gene. This chain links TRBV7-2 with TRBJ1-1; the match to TRBD1 covers 9 bases. V lost 5 bases and J lost 4; bases outside the gene matches: 8. The CDR3 spans 15 residues. The germline V gene encodes CDR1 SGHTA and CDR2 FQGNSA. The sequenced part of the CDR3 DNA is TGTGCCAGCAGCAGGGAACAGGGGGCGCGCACTGAA. Its translation: CASSREQGARTE. The whole CDR3 sequence is CASSREQGARTEAFF.

This clone was seen more than once but under ten times. The read terminates 3 residues ahead of where the CDR3 ends, so the germline J gene completes it. J is TRBJ1-6 and V is TRBV19; 8 nucleotides line up with TRBD1. J was trimmed by 8 bases and V by 4 bases; bases with no gene match: 7. Germline CDR1 is LNHDA and CDR2 is SQIVND (reference sequence). The CDR3 has 15 amino acids. CDR3: CASSTGQGNYSPLHF. The DNA read from the CDR3 is TGTGCCAGTAGTACCGGACAGGGAAATTATTCACCC.

This clone was observed many times. The read is 3 residues too short to cover the CDR3 end, so that end is filled in from the germline J gene. This chain links TRBV20-1 with TRBJ2-2, with 8 bases that match TRBD1. After removal of 6 bases from V and 4 bases from J, the junction contained 10 bases not matched to a gene. The germline V gene has CDR1 DFQATT and CDR2 SNEGSKA (reference sequence). CDR3 length: 15 residues. CDR3 loop: CSAALQGALTGELFF. The covered CDR3 bases are TGCAGTGCCGCTTTGCAGGGGGCGCTCACCGGGGAG.

As concerns this clone: The CDR3 goes on 3 residues after the read ends, and that part is filled in from the germline J gene. This chain links TRBV19 with TRBJ1-6; tentatively, D is TRBD1 (5 bases). CDR1 LNHDA and CDR2 SQIVND come from the germline V gene (reference sequence). The ends were cut back, 1 base at V and 7 bases at J, with 11 bases in the middle. This CDR3 is 15 amino acids long. The CDR3 sequence is CASSIAGAGNSPLHF. The part of the CDR3 DNA that was read is TGTGCCAGTAGTATAGCCGGGGCGGGGAATTCACCC.

In the case of this clone: The read ends 3 residues shy of where the CDR3 ends; the end is completed using the germline J gene. The V gene is TRBV18, the J gene TRBJ1-4; no clear D. The CDR3 has 13 residues. Germline V lookup: CDR1 KGHSH, CDR2 LQKENI. V was pared by 6 bases and J by 5 bases, with 10 bases between. CDR3: CASSQLENEKLFF. CDR3 DNA, as far as it was read: TGTGCCAGCTCCCAACTAGAGAATGAAAAA. The full variable domain, completed using reference TRBV18 and TRBJ1-4, is NAGVMQNPRHLVRRRGQEARLRCSPMKGHSHVYWYRQLPEEGLKFMVYLQKENIIDESGMPKERFSAEFPKEGPSILRIQQVVRGDSAAYFCASSQLENEKLFFGSGTQLSVL.

Note on this clone: Coverage ceases 3 residues before the CDR3 finishes, and the germline J gene fills in the end. This chain connects TRBV7-2 to TRBJ1-4; tentative D call: TRBD1 (6 bases). CDR1 and CDR2 (germline): SGHTA, FQGNSA. Deletions cut 4 bases from V and 8 bases from J, with 17 bases between. This CDR3 contains 15 residues. The CDR3 region is CASSSRQAWREKLFF. The covered CDR3 bases are TGTGCCAGCAGCTCCCGACAGGCATGGAGGGAAAAA.

In this sample, this clone turned up a few times. The read is 3 residues too short to cover the CDR3 end, so that end is filled in from the germline J gene. This chain joins TRBV18 and TRBJ2-5, with unresolved D. The CDR3 runs 15 residues. Germline V gene sequence: CDR1 KGHSH, CDR2 LQKENI. V was shortened by 3 bases and J by 1 base, with 12 bases between the two germline ends. The sequenced CDR3 bases are TGTGCCAGCTCACCGCCCAGTTCCAGCCAAGAGACC. It codes for CASSPPSSSQET. The full CDR3 protein is CASSPPSSSQETQYF. Filled out from reference TRBV18 and TRBJ2-5, the complete variable domain reads NAGVMQNPRHLVRRRGQEARLRCSPMKGHSHVYWYRQLPEEGLKFMVYLQKENIIDESGMPKERFSAEFPKEGPSILRIQQVVRGDSAAYFCASSPPSSSQETQYFGPGTRLLVL.

In this sample, this clone turned up a few times. The read falls 3 residues short of the CDR3 end, and the missing part is taken from the germline J gene. The gene calls are TRBV19 and TRBJ2-2, with 10 bases matching TRBD1. Germline CDR1 is LNHDA and CDR2 is SQIVND (reference sequence). J lost 4 bases, V lost 5 bases, and 7 bases had no gene match. This CDR3 contains 16 residues. Partial CDR3 DNA: TGTGCCAGTAGTTTCCGGACAGGGGGATCCACCGGGGAG. Protein sequence: CASSFRTGGSTGE. The complete CDR3 reads CASSFRTGGSTGELFF.

This clone is medium-sized by share. The read gets to within 3 residues of the CDR3 end, and the germline J gene fills in the rest. J is TRBJ2-2 and V is TRBV5-5; 7 nucleotides match TRBD1. J lost 2 bases, V lost 1 base, and 2 bases had no gene match. There are 15 residues in the CDR3. Germline V CDR1 and CDR2: SGHKS, YYEKEE (reference sequence). The CDR3: CASSLRDSNTGELFF. The CDR3 bases that were read are TGTGCCAGCAGCTTGCGGGACAGTAACACCGGGGAG.

For this clone: The read terminates 3 residues before the CDR3 end, so the remaining end is supplied by the germline J gene. V is TRBV7-8 and J is TRBJ2-5; D not certain. The CDR3 length is 13 residues. Trimming took off 3 bases at V and 5 bases at J, with 10 bases between the two ends. Germline CDR1 and CDR2: SGHVS and FQNEAQ. The CDR3 is CASSFPGSETQYF. The sequenced CDR3 bases are TGTGCCAGCAGCTTTCCCGGGTCGGAGACC.

This clone is medium-sized within its sample. The DNA ends 3 residues before the CDR3 does, and the rest of the CDR3 is filled in from the germline J gene. This chain joins TRBV4-2 and TRBJ2-7; tentative D call: TRBD1 (6 bases). CDR1 is LGHNA, CDR2 YNFKEQ, per germline. This CDR3 region has 20 residues. Trimming shortened V by 3 bases and J by 4 bases, and 31 bases separated the two germline ends. The CDR3 spells CASSHALSTLSRGDLYEQYF. CDR3 DNA, as far as it was read: TGTGCCAGCAGCCACGCTCTATCCACTCTGAGCAGGGGCGATCTTTACGAG.

This clone was detected a few times. The read finishes 3 residues shy of the CDR3 end, and the germline J gene is used to complete it. This chain joins TRBV7-2 and TRBJ1-1, with D perhaps matching TRBD1 (5 bases). V lost 2 bases and J 5 bases, leaving 9 bases between the germline ends. This CDR3 is 13 amino acids long. Germline V lookup: CDR1 SGHTA, CDR2 FQGNSA. The CDR3 sequence is CASSLQGTTEAFF. The CDR3 DNA, read in part, is TGTGCCAGCAGCTTACAGGGAACAACTGAA. Together with reference TRBV7-2 and TRBJ1-1, the CDR3 gives the full variable domain: GAGVSQSPSNKVTEKGKDVELRCDPISGHTALYWYRQSLGQGLEFLIYFQGNSAPDKSGLPSDRFSAERTGGSVSTLTIQRTQQEDSAVYLCASSLQGTTEAFFGQGTRLTVV.

This clone showed up just a few times. Sequencing ends 3 residues short of the CDR3 end; the germline J gene provides the rest. The chain combines TRBV5-6 with TRBJ1-4; 8 bases agree with TRBD1. The CDR3 length is 15 residues. V trimming: 1 base; J trimming: 4 bases; junction bases outside the gene matches: 3. Germline assignment: CDR1 SGHDT and CDR2 YYEEEE. The CDR3 DNA, read in part, is TGTGCCAGCAGCTTGACGGGACAGGATAATGAAAAA. This encodes CASSLTGQDNEK. The full CDR3 sequence reads CASSLTGQDNEKLFF.